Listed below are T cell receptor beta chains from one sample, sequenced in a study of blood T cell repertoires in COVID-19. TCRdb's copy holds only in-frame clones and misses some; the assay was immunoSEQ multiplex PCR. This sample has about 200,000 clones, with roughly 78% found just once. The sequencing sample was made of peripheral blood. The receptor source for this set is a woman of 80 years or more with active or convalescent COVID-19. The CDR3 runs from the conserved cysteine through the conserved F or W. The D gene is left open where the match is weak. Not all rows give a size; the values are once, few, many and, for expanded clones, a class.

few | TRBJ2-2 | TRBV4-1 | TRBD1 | CASSQDRQGTNTGELFF | TGCGCCAGCAGCCAAGATCGACAGGGGACGAACACCGGGGAGCTGTTTTTT
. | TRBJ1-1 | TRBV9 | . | CASSVVGDTEAFF | TGTGCCAGCAGCGTAGTGGGAGACACTGAAGCTTTCTTT
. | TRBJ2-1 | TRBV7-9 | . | CASSDPSGGGKYNEQFF | TGTGCCAGCAGCGATCCAAGTGGGGGGGGCAAATACAATGAGCAGTTCTTC
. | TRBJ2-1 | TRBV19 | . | CATGRSFNNEQFF | TGTGCCACCGGTAGATCCTTCAACAATGAGCAGTTCTTC
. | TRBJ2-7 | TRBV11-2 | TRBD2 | CASSVSGGAAEQYF | TGTGCCAGCAGCGTTAGCGGGGGGGCGGCCGAGCAGTACTTC
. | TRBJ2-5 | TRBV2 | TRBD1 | CASGLRTGLGETQYF | TGTGCCAGCGGCTTAAGGACAGGGTTGGGCGAGACCCAGTACTTC
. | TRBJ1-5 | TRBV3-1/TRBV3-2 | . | CASTSSGVSNQPQHF | TGTGCCAGCACCTCATCGGGTGTTAGCAATCAGCCCCAGCATTTT
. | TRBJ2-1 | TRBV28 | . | CATHRGIFEQFF | TGTGCCACCCACCGAGGGATTTTTGAGCAGTTCTTC
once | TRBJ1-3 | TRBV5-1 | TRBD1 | CASSLDNRGLSGNTIYF | TGCGCCAGCAGCTTGGATAACAGGGGGCTTTCTGGAAACACCATATATTTT
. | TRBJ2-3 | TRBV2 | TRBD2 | CASSRRGVRDTQYF | TGTGCCAGCAGCCGCCGGGGGGTAAGAGATACGCAGTATTTT
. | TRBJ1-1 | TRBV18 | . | CASSPTGLDTEAFF | TGTGCCAGCTCACCAACAGGGTTGGACACTGAAGCTTTCTTT
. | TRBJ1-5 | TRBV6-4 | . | CASSDSRVKGIRNQPQHF | TGTGCCAGCAGTGACTCGAGGGTAAAGGGCATCCGCAATCAGCCCCAGCATTTT
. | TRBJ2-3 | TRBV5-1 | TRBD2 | CASSFSGGAVHF | TGCGCCAGCAGCTTTAGCGGGGGGGCCGTACATTTT
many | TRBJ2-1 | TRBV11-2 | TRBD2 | CASSPLTSGGNNEQFF | TGTGCCAGCAGCCCGCTCACTAGCGGGGGAAACAATGAGCAGTTCTTC
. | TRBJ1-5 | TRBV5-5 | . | CASSGGHQVGKKSNQPQHF | TGTGCCAGCAGCGGGGGACACCAGGTAGGGAAGAAAAGCAATCAGCCCCAGCATTTT
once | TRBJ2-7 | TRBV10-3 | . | CAISESYIYEQYF | TGTGCCATCAGTGAGTCCTATATTTACGAGCAGTACTTC
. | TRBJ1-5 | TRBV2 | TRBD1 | CASSEPTGDQPQHF | TGTGCCAGCAGTGAACCGACAGGGGATCAGCCCCAGCATTTT